The present TCR beta chain was sequenced within a study of blood T cell repertoires in COVID-19. The protocol was immunoSEQ multiplex PCR, while the TCRdb copy is restricted to in-frame clones and leaves out a portion. The top ten hold around 12% of the sample, which has about 240,000 clones, 82% seen once. The clonotype comes from a woman aged 60-75 years with active or convalescent COVID-19. Sequencing was carried out using peripheral blood.

CDR3 bases: TGTGCCAGCAGCGCAGGGGTTTCCTACGAGCAGTACTTC. Protein: CASSAGVSYEQYF. The genes are TRBV7-8 and TRBJ2-7; TRBD1 might be the D (6 bases). Trimming shortened V by 5 bases and J by 1 base, and 9 bases separated the two germline ends. Germline loops: CDR1 SGHVS, CDR2 FQNEAQ. The CDR3 is 13 residues long.